These 30 T cell receptor beta chains were sequenced from one sample in a study of T-cell reconstitution after alpha-beta-depleted transplantation in children. Unique molecular identifiers featured in how the TCRbeta library was prepared. From the PCR reads, TCRdb called clonotypes with MiXCR, one entry per CDR3 protein. Here the sample spans approximately 630,000 distinct CDR3 sequences, around 12% being singletons. The sequenced sample was PBMCs, obtained before TCRalphabeta/CD19-depleted stem cell transplant. Source of these receptors: a girl aged 2 to 9 with congenital amegakaryocytic thrombocytopenia, due to receive a stem cell transplant.

Many counts were recorded for this clonotype. The chain joins TRBV7-2 to TRBJ2-7, with TRBD2 identical over 7 bases. The CDR3 spans 16 residues. With 1 base clipped from V and 3 bases from J, the junction kept 9 bases outside the gene matches. From germline, CDR1 is SGHTA and CDR2 FQGNSA. CDR3 amino acids: CASSLDYAGANYEQYF. In DNA form, the CDR3 reads TGTGCCAGCAGCTTAGATTATGCGGGAGCGAACTACGAGCAGTACTTC.

This clonotype has at least ten counts. This rearrangement joins TRBV28 to TRBJ1-2; D remains unclear. Between the trimmed V and J ends, which lost 5 bases and 9 bases, there was a span of 13 bases. This CDR3 is 12 amino acids long. Germline CDR1 and CDR2: MDHEN and SYDVKM. CDR3 amino acids: CASSPPEKSYTF. The CDR3 DNA reads TGTGCCAGCAGTCCACCGGAGAAGAGCTACACCTTC.

This clonotype was picked up many times. The chain has TRBV5-1 and TRBJ2-2, with 12 bases identical to TRBD2. This CDR3 comprises 16 residues. The germline V gene encodes CDR1 SGHRS and CDR2 YFSETQ. After removal of 2 bases from V and 6 bases from J, the junction contained 5 bases not matched to a gene. DNA of the CDR3: TGCGCCAGCAGCTTAGGACTAGCGGGATTCTCCGGGGAGCTGTTTTTT. Amino acid sequence: CASSLGLAGFSGELFF.

This clonotype has a count of ten or more. The chain employs TRBV20-1 and TRBJ2-1, with TRBD2 matching over 10 bases. This CDR3 is 17 amino acids long. Losses at the gene ends were 3 bases for V and 6 bases for J; bases not matched to a gene: 14. The germline CDR1 and CDR2 sequences are DFQATT and SNEGSKA (reference sequence). As DNA, the CDR3 is TGCAGTGCTAGTCTTCCTAGCGGGAGTATTTATCCCAATGAGCAGTTCTTC. Its translation is CSASLPSGSIYPNEQFF.

CDR3: CASSPQTRTGRSTF. The CDR3 bases are TGTGCCAGTAGTCCGCAAACTCGGACAGGGCGATCCACCTTC. The chain couples TRBV19 to TRBJ1-2; 8 bases align to TRBD1. The germline CDR1 and CDR2 sequences are LNHDA and SQIVND (reference sequence). The J segment lost 13 bases and the V segment lost 5 bases, leaving 15 bases of the junction unmatched. This CDR3 is built from 14 residues.

This clonotype was recorded at least ten times. The chain combines TRBV4-2 with TRBJ1-5, with D tentatively TRBD1 (6 bases). Germline CDR1 and CDR2: LGHNA and YNFKEQ. The CDR3 has 15 amino acids. The V end lost 2 bases, the J end lost 0 bases, and 8 bases lay between the germline ends. The CDR3 here is CASSQQGSSNQPQHF. The CDR3 DNA is TGTGCCAGCAGCCAACAGGGGTCTAGCAATCAGCCCCAGCATTTT.

This clonotype has more than one count but fewer than ten. The rearrangement links TRBV5-1 to TRBJ2-7; D not certain. Between the trimmed V and J ends, which lost 2 bases and 2 bases, there was a span of 11 bases. This CDR3 has 14 amino acids. Germline V gene sequence: CDR1 SGHRS, CDR2 YFSETQ. CDR3 in amino acids: CASSFPSDAYEQYF. For the CDR3, the DNA is TGCGCCAGCAGCTTCCCGTCGGACGCCTACGAGCAGTACTTC.

This clonotype was detected many times. The rearrangement uses TRBV29-1 and TRBJ2-5, with D uncertain. CDR3 length equals 12 residues. The V gene lost 0 bases and the J gene lost 2 bases, with 4 bases spanning the gap. Germline-derived CDR1 and CDR2 are SQVTM and ANQGSEA. In DNA, the CDR3 is TGCAGCGTTGAAGAGGGGCAAGAGACCCAGTACTTC. Translation gives CSVEEGQETQYF.

In this sample, this clonotype turned up many times. This chain joins TRBV7-9 and TRBJ1-1; D gene uncertain. CDR3 size: 12 residues. Germline values: CDR1 SEHNR, CDR2 FQNEAQ (reference sequence). The V end lost 8 bases, the J end lost 5 bases, and 12 bases lay between the germline ends. CDR3 DNA sequence: TGTGCCAGCGAAGGGATCGGAACTGAAGCTTTCTTT. This encodes CASEGIGTEAFF. Full variable domain (rest looked up from reference TRBV7-9 and TRBJ1-1): DTGVSQNPRHKITKRGQNVTFRCDPISEHNRLYWYRQTLGQGPEFLTYFQNEAQLEKSRLLSDRFSAERPKGSFSTLEIQRTEQGDSAMYLCASEGIGTEAFFGQGTRLTVV.

There are many counts of this clonotype. The chain is built from TRBV28 and TRBJ2-7; 7 bases agree with TRBD1. Trimming at V came to 5 bases and at J to 3 bases, leaving 10 bases not matched to a gene. Germline V gene lookup returns CDR1 MDHEN and CDR2 SYDVKM. The CDR3 covers 15 residues. CDR3 loop: CASSSQQGKYYEQYF. The CDR3 DNA sequence: TGTGCCAGCAGTAGTCAACAGGGGAAGTACTACGAGCAGTACTTC.

This clonotype has a count of ten or more. The gene calls are TRBV5-1 and TRBJ2-2; TRBD1 might be the D (6 bases). Trimming removed 3 bases from V and 0 bases from J, with 15 bases in between. The CDR3 has 17 residues. Germline values: CDR1 SGHRS, CDR2 YFSETQ. The CDR3 loop reads CASSWEVQGTNTGELFF. CDR3 coding DNA: TGCGCCAGCAGCTGGGAAGTACAGGGAACGAACACCGGGGAGCTGTTTTTT.

This clonotype was recorded many times. The CDR3 region is CASSLQAGTPSYEQYF. CDR3 nucleotides: TGCGCCAGCAGCTTGCAGGCCGGGACGCCCTCCTACGAGCAGTACTTC. V gene TRBV5-1 combines with J gene TRBJ2-7; D might be TRBD1 or TRBD2, each matching 5 bases. V lost 1 base and J 0 bases, leaving 14 bases between the germline ends. The germline gives CDR1 SGHRS, CDR2 YFSETQ. This CDR3 comprises 16 residues.

The genes are TRBV7-6 and TRBJ1-1; D is uncertain. The V gene lost 3 bases and the J gene lost 1 base, with 6 bases spanning the gap. Germline loops: CDR1 SGHVS, CDR2 FNYEAQ. CDR3 size: 13 residues. In DNA form, the CDR3 reads TGTGCCAGCAGCTTGCAGCCGAACACTGAAGCTTTCTTT. It encodes CASSLQPNTEAFF.

This clonotype has just one count. This sequence may be a read error, since a much larger clone differs from it by one base. The gene calls are TRBV28 and TRBJ2-7; tentatively, D is TRBD2 (5 bases). Between the trimmed V and J ends, which lost 5 bases and 7 bases, there was a span of 24 bases. Germline V gives CDR1 MDHEN, CDR2 SYDVKM. The CDR3 has 16 residues. The CDR3 is CASSLKVGVKRKEQYF. The CDR3 DNA sequence: TGTGCCAGCAGTCTGAAAGTGGGAGTGAAAAGGAAGGAGCAGTACTTC.

This clonotype was counted ten times or more. This chain uses TRBV10-3 with TRBJ2-2; D is possibly TRBD2 (6 bases). Germline V gives CDR1 ENHRY, CDR2 SYGVKD. The CDR3 contains 16 residues. V was cut by 0 bases and J by 5 bases, with 13 bases left in between. CDR3 DNA sequence: TGTGCCATCAGTGAGTCGCAAGCGGGCAAGACCGGGGAGCTGTTTTTT. It is translated as CAISESQAGKTGELFF.

This clonotype showed up many times. This chain connects TRBV10-3 to TRBJ2-7, with 11 bases that match TRBD2. This CDR3 is built from 15 residues. The V gene's germline CDR1 is ENHRY and CDR2 SYGVKD. The V and J ends lost 3 bases and 4 bases, in that order; junction bases with no gene match: 5. CDR3 residues: CAISDPTSGKYEQYF. CDR3 nucleotide sequence: TGTGCCATCAGTGACCCGACTAGCGGGAAGTACGAGCAGTACTTC.

This clonotype was recorded at least ten times. This chain joins TRBV5-1 and TRBJ2-5, with D perhaps TRBD1 (5 bases). Per germline, CDR1 SGHRS and CDR2 YFSETQ. CDR3 size: 14 residues. With 3 bases removed from V and 5 bases from J, the gap between germline ends came to 14 bases. In DNA, the CDR3 is TGCGCCAGCAGCTCCGACAGCACCAGGGAGACCCAGTACTTC. Translating gives CASSSDSTRETQYF.

In this sample, this clonotype turned up many times. At one boundary the junction diverges from the germline segment, which might be a read error. The chain employs TRBV6-1 and TRBJ1-1, with D hard to call. The CDR3 length is 13 residues. Germline CDR1 reads MNHNS; CDR2 reads SASEGT. The CDR3 is CASGNKGLKVGIF. The CDR3 DNA reads TGTGCCAGCGGGAACAAGGGCCTCAAGGTAGGGATCTTT.

Many counts were recorded for this clonotype. V gene TRBV19 combines with J gene TRBJ1-1, with D hard to call. CDR3 length equals 14 residues. V was clipped by 6 bases and J by 4 bases, with 15 bases between them. Per germline, CDR1 LNHDA and CDR2 SQIVND (reference sequence). CDR3 sequence reads: CASSAERWGTEAFF. CDR3 nucleotide sequence: TGTGCCAGTAGCGCTGAGAGGTGGGGCACTGAAGCTTTCTTT.

This clonotype was detected ten times or more. The gene calls are TRBV10-3 and TRBJ1-1; 7 bases line up with TRBD1. V lost 8 bases, J lost 0 bases, and 3 bases stayed unmatched. Germline V lookup: CDR1 ENHRY, CDR2 SYGVKD. The CDR3 is 13 residues long. This CDR3 is CAISGTVNTEAFF. CDR3 nucleotides: TGTGCCATCTCGGGGACAGTGAACACTGAAGCTTTCTTT.

A few counts support this clonotype. The chain is built from TRBV4-2 and TRBJ2-1; weak D call: TRBD2 (6 bases). The CDR3 runs 17 residues. Germline values: CDR1 LGHNA, CDR2 YNFKEQ. Deletions cut 1 base from V and 2 bases from J, with 15 bases between. The CDR3 DNA is TGTGCCAGCAGCCAAGTTGGGGACTGGGTCGCCTACAATGAGCAGTTCTTC. Amino acids: CASSQVGDWVAYNEQFF.

Ten or more counts support this clonotype. The genes are TRBV5-1 and TRBJ2-2; D gene uncertain. Trimming took 0 bases from V and 1 from J, leaving 10 bases between them. The CDR3 is 16 amino acids. Germline V gives CDR1 SGHRS, CDR2 YFSETQ. The CDR3 DNA follows: TGCGCCAGCAGCTTGGATGGGTTTAAGAACACCGGGGAGCTGTTTTTT. Amino acid sequence: CASSLDGFKNTGELFF.

This clonotype came up many times. V usage is TRBV5-6 and J usage is TRBJ2-5, with 7 bases identical to TRBD2. This CDR3 region has 17 residues. Germline V gene data show CDR1 as SGHDT and CDR2 as YYEEEE. V trimming: 2 bases; J trimming: 5 bases; junction bases outside the gene matches: 15. CDR3 coding DNA: TGTGCCAGCAGCTTAGTTCTCGAAGCGGGAACACGGGAGACCCAGTACTTC. Translation gives CASSLVLEAGTRETQYF.

The chain recombines TRBV20-1 with TRBJ1-5, with D unresolved. The CDR3 spans 14 residues. Between the trimmed V and J ends, which lost 3 bases and 0 bases, there was a span of 9 bases. CDR1 and CDR2 from the germline V gene are DFQATT and SNEGSKA (reference sequence). The CDR3 loop reads CSASSRLSNQPQHF. DNA of the CDR3: TGCAGTGCTAGCTCCAGGCTTAGCAATCAGCCCCAGCATTTT.

This clonotype has only a few counts. The chain recombines TRBV6-1 with TRBJ2-3; a weak D match, TRBD1 (5 bases). V was cut by 2 bases and J by 0 bases, with 6 bases left in between. Germline lookup yields CDR1 MNHNS and CDR2 SASEGT. There are 14 residues in the CDR3. CDR3 bases: TGTGCCAGCAGTGAAACAGGCAGCACAGATACGCAGTATTTT. Residues: CASSETGSTDTQYF.

J is TRBJ2-3 and V is TRBV5-6; 10 bases align to TRBD2. CDR1 is SGHDT, CDR2 YYEEEE, per germline. The CDR3 runs 15 residues. The V and J ends lost 4 bases and 2 bases, in that order; junction bases with no gene match: 4. In nucleotides, the CDR3 is TGTGCCAGCAGCGCCGGGACTAGCGACACAGATACGCAGTATTTT. This encodes CASSAGTSDTDTQYF. Drawing the rest from reference TRBV5-6 and TRBJ2-3, the complete variable domain is DAGVTQSPTHLIKTRGQQVTLRCSPKSGHDTVSWYQQALGQGPQFIFQYYEEEERQRGNFPDRFSGHQFPNYSSELNVNALLLGDSALYLCASSAGTSDTDTQYFGPGTRLTVL.

This sequence joins TRBV7-8 and TRBJ2-7, with D unresolved. This CDR3 is 16 amino acids long. Per germline, CDR1 SGHVS and CDR2 FQNEAQ. V lost 3 bases to trimming and J lost 6 bases, with 21 bases between them. The CDR3 is CASSLNAASWMGEQYF. Written as DNA, the CDR3 is TGTGCCAGCAGCTTGAACGCCGCAAGCTGGATGGGCGAGCAGTACTTC.

This clonotype came up many times. This sequence joins TRBV5-1 and TRBJ2-2; perhaps TRBD1 as D (6 bases). The length of the CDR3 is 16 residues. CDR1 is SGHRS and CDR2 is YFSETQ in the germline V gene. V shed 2 bases and J shed 4 bases, with 15 bases lying between them. In DNA form, the CDR3 reads TGCGCCAGCAGCTTAGTGGCAGGGGAGAGCACCGGGGAGCTGTTTTTT. It yields the protein CASSLVAGESTGELFF.

This chain joins TRBV10-3 and TRBJ1-2; no reliable D call. V was clipped by 3 bases and J by 6 bases, with 14 bases between them. This CDR3 contains 14 residues. Per the germline V gene, CDR1 is ENHRY and CDR2 is SYGVKD. The CDR3 bases are TGTGCCATCAGTGACCAAACTGGACGGGATGGCTACACCTTC. This sequence encodes CAISDQTGRDGYTF.

The chain uses TRBV5-1 and TRBJ2-1, with D possibly matching TRBD2 (6 bases). Germline lookup yields CDR1 SGHRS and CDR2 YFSETQ. V was cut by 2 bases and J by 7 bases, with 16 bases left in between. CDR3 length: 15 amino acids. The DNA of the CDR3 is TGCGCCAGCAGCTTTGGTAGCGGCCACGAAAATGAGCAGTTCTTC. Amino acids: CASSFGSGHENEQFF.